Following are 28 T cell receptor beta chains from one sample sequenced in a study of metastatic and nonmetastatic thyroid tumors. MiXCR reprocessed the PCR reads for TCRdb. The table lists under 9,500 clones, approximately 25% of them singletons. No patient had received any treatment before thyroid surgery. The sample consisted of adjacent normal tissue. Receptor source: a female donor with papillary thyroid cancer or a benign thyroid nodule (not recorded which). Some clones in this sample may be carry-over from other donors' samples.

The chain recombines TRBV30 with TRBJ1-1, with 8 bases lining up with TRBD1. CDR1 and CDR2 from the germline V gene are GTSNPN and SVGIG (reference sequence). V dropped 3 bases and J dropped 1; count of bases not matched to a gene: 4. This CDR3 has 14 residues. The CDR3: CAWRRTGRNTEAFF. The DNA for the CDR3 is TGTGCCTGGAGGAGGACAGGGAGGAACACTGAAGCTTTCTTT. The whole variable domain, filled in from reference TRBV30 and TRBJ1-1, reads SQTIHQWPATLVQPVGSPLSLECTVEGTSNPNLYWYRQAAGRGLQLLFYSVGIGQISSEVPQNLSASRPQDRQFILSSKKLLLSDSGFYLCAWRRTGRNTEAFFGQGTRLTVV.

In its sample, this clone ranks as medium-sized. The chain uses TRBV20-1 and TRBJ2-6; D is unresolved. Trimming stripped 0 bases from V and 0 bases from J, with 9 bases between. CDR1 is DFQATT and CDR2 is SNEGSKA in the germline V gene (reference sequence). The CDR3 runs 16 residues. The CDR3 reads CSAREGENSGANVLTF. DNA of the CDR3: TGCAGTGCTAGAGAAGGAGAGAACTCTGGGGCCAACGTCCTGACTTTC.

The V gene is TRBV20-1, the J gene TRBJ1-5; the D gene is possibly TRBD1 (6 bases). V was shortened by 2 bases and J by 4 bases, with 18 bases between the two germline ends. The CDR3 spans 16 residues. From germline, CDR1 is DFQATT and CDR2 SNEGSKA (reference sequence). The CDR3 loop reads CSARLWDIWGNQPQHF. The CDR3 nucleotides read TGCAGTGCTAGACTATGGGACATTTGGGGAAATCAGCCCCAGCATTTT.

By sample fraction, this clone is medium-sized. The J gene is TRBJ1-1, the V gene TRBV3-1, with D perhaps TRBD1 (6 bases). There are 13 residues in the CDR3. The germline V gene has CDR1 LGHDT and CDR2 YNNKEL (reference sequence). V dropped 5 bases and J dropped 3 bases, with 10 bases sitting between them. The CDR3 sequence is CASSAYRDTEAFF. CDR3 nucleotides: TGTGCCAGCAGCGCGTACAGGGACACTGAAGCTTTCTTT.

The table lists this clone with many counts. For the CDR3, the DNA is TGTGCCTGGAGTGTGCCAGACAGGGGGAGCAATCAGCCCCAGCATTTT. The encoded protein is CAWSVPDRGSNQPQHF. The chain carries TRBV30 and TRBJ1-5, with 9 bases matching TRBD1. Per the germline V gene, CDR1 is GTSNPN and CDR2 is SVGIG (reference sequence). Trimming at V came to 0 bases and at J to 1 base, leaving 4 bases not matched to a gene. The CDR3 has 16 amino acids.

This clone is medium-sized. This chain uses TRBV12-5 with TRBJ2-6, with unresolved D. CDR3 length: 16 residues. The germline V gene encodes CDR1 LGHNT and CDR2 FRNRAP. V dropped 4 bases and J dropped 2 bases, with 12 bases sitting between them. CDR3 residues: CASGSPQEAGANVLTF. CDR3 sequence (DNA): TGTGCTAGTGGTTCCCCCCAGGAAGCTGGGGCCAACGTCCTGACTTTC.

This CDR3 is CASSGIGVSSYNEQFF. The CDR3 DNA reads TGTGCCAGCAGCGGAATAGGGGTCAGCTCCTACAATGAGCAGTTCTTC. This chain uses TRBV28 with TRBJ2-1, with D maybe TRBD1 (5 bases). The V end lost 6 bases, the J end lost 0 bases, and 15 bases lay between the germline ends. CDR3 length equals 16 residues. CDR1 and CDR2 (germline): MDHEN, SYDVKM.

V is TRBV6-1 and J is TRBJ1-2; D gene uncertain. Germline CDR1 MNHNS, CDR2 SASEGT. V was shortened by 1 base and J by 8 bases, with 14 bases between the two germline ends. CDR3 length equals 14 residues. In DNA form, the CDR3 reads TGTGCCAGCAGTGAAGAGGTCAGGTCGAAGGGCTACACCTTC. Translation: CASSEEVRSKGYTF.

This clone was counted many times. This sample also contains other DNA sequences that code for the same CDR3. The chain recombines TRBV20-1 with TRBJ2-5, with D unclear. CDR3 length: 12 residues. V gave up 6 bases and J gave up 6 bases, with 14 bases separating them. Germline V gives CDR1 DFQATT, CDR2 SNEGSKA (reference sequence). CDR3 residues: CSAPPSGQTQYF. Here the CDR3 DNA reads TGCAGTGCACCCCCCAGTGGGCAGACCCAGTACTTC.

Notes on this clone: Its ends do not fully match the called genes, so a read error is possible. The chain couples TRBV5-1 to TRBJ1-5, with 9 nucleotides matching TRBD1. The V gene's germline CDR1 is SGHRS and CDR2 YFSETQ. The CDR3 spans 15 residues. The DNA for the CDR3 is TGCGCCAGCAGACTTGGACAGGGGACTAATCAGACCCAGCATTTT. Translating gives CASRLGQGTNQTQHF.

In this sample, this clone is medium-sized. The chain is built from TRBV28 and TRBJ2-7, with D perhaps TRBD1 (7 bases). Deletions cut 8 bases from V and 4 bases from J, with 21 bases between. CDR1 and CDR2 (germline): MDHEN, SYDVKM. CDR3 size: 15 residues. The CDR3, as DNA: TGTGCCAGCCGATACGGGGCAGGGGGGCAGTACGAGCAGTACTTC. Its translation is CASRYGAGGQYEQYF. Drawing the rest from reference TRBV28 and TRBJ2-7, the complete variable domain is DVKVTQSSRYLVKRTGEKVFLECVQDMDHENMFWYRQDPGLGLRLIYFSYDVKMKEKGDIPEGYSVSREKKERFSLILESASTNQTSMYLCASRYGAGGQYEQYFGPGTRLTVT.

The table lists this clone with a few counts. CDR3 amino acids: CSARDERGGRWANVLTF. The DNA of the CDR3 is TGCAGTGCTAGAGATGAGAGGGGGGGGCGGTGGGCCAACGTCCTGACTTTC. The V call is TRBV20-1, the J call TRBJ2-6; tentative D call: TRBD2 (7 bases). V was trimmed by 0 bases and J by 5 bases, leaving 17 bases between them. This CDR3 comprises 17 residues. Germline V gene sequence: CDR1 DFQATT, CDR2 SNEGSKA (reference sequence).

Comments on this clone: This CDR3 fails to terminate in the conserved phenylalanine or tryptophan, so it likely reflects a read error. It is unclear where the CDR3 begins or ends on the DNA, so no DNA is shown, and the CDR3 is as TCRdb lists it. This chain connects TRBV27 to TRBJ2-7; the D call of TRBD1 is as the table states it, not checked on the DNA. Looked up from germline, CDR1 is MNHEY and CDR2 is SMNVEV (reference sequence). Both ends counted, the CDR3 spans 13 residues. The CDR3 spells CASSFRGAYEQSL.

The table lists this clone with many counts. A read error may be the cause here, since a much bigger clone is one base away. The chain combines TRBV6-1 with TRBJ2-2; 11 bases agree with TRBD2. CDR3 length equals 15 residues. Germline CDR1 and CDR2: MNHNS and SASEGT. The CDR3 DNA follows: TGTGCCAGCAGCCCGACTAGCGGGAACACCTGGGAGCTGTTTTTT. Protein: CASSPTSGNTWELFF.

V usage is TRBV11-3 and J usage is TRBJ2-7, with D tentatively TRBD2 (7 bases). This CDR3 comprises 15 residues. Germline V gene lookup returns CDR1 SGHNT and CDR2 YENEEA. Trimming left V 5 bases short and J 5 bases short, with 19 bases between. CDR3 sequence (DNA): TGTGCCAGCAGCCCAAATGCGGGGGCTGGCGACGAGCAGTACTTC. Protein: CASSPNAGAGDEQYF.

V gene TRBV20-1 combines with J gene TRBJ2-1, with 7 bases aligning to TRBD2. Germline V gives CDR1 DFQATT, CDR2 SNEGSKA (reference sequence). The V and J ends lost 6 bases and 15 bases, in that order; junction bases with no gene match: 20. The CDR3 runs to 14 residues. For the CDR3, the DNA is TGCAGTGCAGACAAAGACCCGACGAGGACTAGTCTGTTCTTC. Its protein product is CSADKDPTRTSLFF.

This clone was observed a few times. The junction departs from the called germline gene at one end, perhaps through a read error. The chain joins TRBV7-2 to TRBJ1-1; D remains unclear. From germline, CDR1 is SGHTA and CDR2 FQGNSA. CDR3 length: 13 residues. This chain's CDR3 is CAISLVAGAEAFF. The CDR3, as DNA: TGTGCCATCAGCTTAGTAGCCGGCGCTGAAGCTTTCTTT. Based on the CDR3 plus reference TRBV7-2 and TRBJ1-1, the full variable domain is GAGVSQSPSNKVTEKGKDVELRCDPISGHTALYWYRQSLGQGLEFLIYFQGNSAPDKSGLPSDRFSAERTGGSVSTLTIQRTQQEDSAVYLCAISLVAGAEAFFGQGTRLTVV.

J is TRBJ1-1 and V is TRBV24-1; 9 bases align to TRBD1. The CDR3 covers 15 residues. J lost 4 bases, V lost 7 bases, and 9 bases had no gene match. Germline CDR1 and CDR2: KGHDR and SFDVKD. The CDR3 DNA reads TGTGCCACCAGGGTGGACAGGGGCGGTGTCACTGAAGCTTTCTTT. Translation: CATRVDRGGVTEAFF.

This chain links TRBV7-9 with TRBJ2-5, with a weak D call TRBD2 (6 bases). CDR1 is SEHNR and CDR2 is FQNEAQ in the germline V gene (reference sequence). This CDR3 is 12 amino acids long. V lost 8 bases, J lost 5 bases, and 12 bases lay in between. The CDR3 sequence is CASRGIGETQYF. The CDR3 DNA is TGTGCCAGCCGGGGGATTGGGGAGACCCAGTACTTC.

This clone was seen at least ten times. One base away lies a much larger clone, so this may be a sequencing read error. The rearrangement uses TRBV28 and TRBJ2-4, with D perhaps given as TRBD1 or TRBD2 (5 bases each). The ends were cut back, 6 bases at V and 7 bases at J, with 19 bases in the middle. Germline V gene data show CDR1 as MDHEN and CDR2 as SYDVKM. This CDR3 is built from 15 residues. The CDR3, as DNA: TGTGCCAGCAGCTCTCTTGTTGGGGGAGCGAACATTCAGTACTTC. Its protein is CASSSLVGGANIQYF.

On this clone: At one of its ends the junction is not consistent with the germline gene, which may arise from a read error. The genes are TRBV3-1 and TRBJ2-2, with TRBD2 as a possible D gene (6 bases). CDR1 LGHDT and CDR2 YNNKEL come from the germline V gene (reference sequence). The CDR3 runs to 17 residues. The CDR3 is CASIQVGGGPCTGELFF. The DNA of the CDR3 is TGTGCCAGCATCCAAGTGGGGGGAGGTCCCTGCACCGGGGAGCTGTTTTTT.

The V and J genes are TRBV5-1 and TRBJ1-1; possibly TRBD1 for D (5 bases). The germline gives CDR1 SGHRS, CDR2 YFSETQ. The CDR3 runs 16 residues. V gave up 4 bases and J gave up 0 bases, with 16 bases separating them. The CDR3 DNA reads as TGCGCCAGCAGCCCTGGAGAGGGGAGGATGAACACTGAAGCTTTCTTT. This translates into CASSPGEGRMNTEAFF.

In its sample, this clone ranks as medium-sized (0.01 to 0.1%). The gene calls are TRBV2 and TRBJ2-7, with D unresolved. Deletions cut 5 bases from V and 2 bases from J, with 16 bases between. The CDR3 totals 15 residues. CDR1 and CDR2 from the germline V gene are SNHLY and FYNNEI. The CDR3 nucleotides read TGTGCCAGCAGTTCTCGATCGGTCCTGGCCTACGAGCAGTACTTC. Protein: CASSSRSVLAYEQYF.

This chain links TRBV20-1 with TRBJ2-2, with 8 bases aligning to TRBD2. This CDR3 has 17 amino acids. V was pared by 3 bases and J by 6 bases, with 15 bases of the junction left unmatched. CDR1 is DFQATT, CDR2 SNEGSKA, per germline (reference sequence). CDR3 protein: CSAREPGGAANAGELFF. The CDR3 DNA sequence: TGCAGTGCTAGGGAGCCCGGGGGGGCCGCTAACGCCGGGGAGCTGTTTTTT.

The chain has TRBV20-1 and TRBJ1-2; a possible D gene is TRBD1 (5 bases). The germline V gene has CDR1 DFQATT and CDR2 SNEGSKA (reference sequence). V lost 0 bases, J lost 4 bases, and 15 bases lay in between. This CDR3 contains 15 residues. CDR3 region: CSARDVAGGGYGYTF. The CDR3 bases are TGCAGTGCTAGAGATGTGGCGGGGGGTGGCTATGGCTACACCTTC.

By sample share, this clone is medium-sized. The chain combines TRBV6-5 with TRBJ1-6; D is unclear. This CDR3 has 12 residues. V was cut by 2 bases and J by 8 bases, with 4 bases left in between. The germline gives CDR1 MNHEY, CDR2 SVGAGI. The CDR3 reads CASSYGYSPLHF. The CDR3 region has the DNA TGTGCCAGCAGTTACGGGTATTCACCCCTCCACTTT.

This clone showed up just a few times. V and J are TRBV12-3 or TRBV12-4 and TRBJ1-1, with D possibly being TRBD1 (6 bases). The length of the CDR3 is 14 residues. Trimming cost V 4 bases and J 4 bases, with 13 bases left between them. This CDR3 is CASSYRGGGTEAFF. The CDR3, as DNA: TGTGCCAGCAGTTACCGTGGAGGGGGCACTGAAGCTTTCTTT.

Comment on this clone: A junction boundary mismatches the germline segment, possibly from a read error. The DNA for the CDR3 is TGTGCCAGCAGTCCCTTGGGATCGAGCCTCTATTACGAGCAGTACTTC. This codes for CASSPLGSSLYYEQYF. The chain uses TRBV24-1 and TRBJ2-7, with D uncertain. The CDR3 spans 16 residues. Germline values: CDR1 KGHDR, CDR2 SFDVKD.